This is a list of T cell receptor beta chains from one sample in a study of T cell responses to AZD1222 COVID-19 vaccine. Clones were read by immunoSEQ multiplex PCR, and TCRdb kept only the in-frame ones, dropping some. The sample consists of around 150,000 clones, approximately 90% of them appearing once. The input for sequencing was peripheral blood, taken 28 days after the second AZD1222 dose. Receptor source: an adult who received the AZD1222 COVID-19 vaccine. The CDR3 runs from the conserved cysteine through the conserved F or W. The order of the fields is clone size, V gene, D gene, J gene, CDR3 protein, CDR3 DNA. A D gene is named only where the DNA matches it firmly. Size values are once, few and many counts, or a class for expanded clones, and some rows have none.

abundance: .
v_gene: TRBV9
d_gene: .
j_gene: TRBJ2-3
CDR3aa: CASSVSNQDTQYF
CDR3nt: TGTGCCAGCAGCGTATCAAACCAGGATACGCAGTATTTT

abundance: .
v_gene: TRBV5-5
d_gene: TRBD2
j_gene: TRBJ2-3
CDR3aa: CASTRGTSGGRDTQYF
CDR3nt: TGTGCCAGCACTCGAGGGACTAGCGGGGGAAGGGATACGCAGTATTTT

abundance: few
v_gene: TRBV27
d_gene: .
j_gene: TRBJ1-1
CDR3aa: CASSPSGAGAEAFF
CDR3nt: TGTGCCAGCAGTCCGTCCGGGGCTGGGGCTGAAGCTTTCTTT

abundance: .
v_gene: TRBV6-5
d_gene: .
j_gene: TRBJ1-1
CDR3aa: CASSYSIFSTEAFF
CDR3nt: TGTGCCAGCAGTTACTCGATATTTTCGACAGAAGCTTTCTTT

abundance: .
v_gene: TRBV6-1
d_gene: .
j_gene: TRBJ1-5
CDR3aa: CASSERGFQPQHF
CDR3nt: TGTGCCAGCAGTGAAAGGGGATTCCAGCCCCAGCATTTT

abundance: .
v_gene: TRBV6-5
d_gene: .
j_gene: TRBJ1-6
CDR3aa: CASSSPTGISPQLHF
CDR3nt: TGTGCCAGCAGTTCACCAACGGGAATATCCCCCCAACTCCACTTT

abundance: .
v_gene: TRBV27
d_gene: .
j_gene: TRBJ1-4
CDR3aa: CASSSWGVGEKLFF
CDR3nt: TGTGCCAGCAGTTCCTGGGGGGTAGGAGAAAAACTGTTTTTT

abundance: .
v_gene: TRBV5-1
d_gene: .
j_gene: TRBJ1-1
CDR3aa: CASSLELGRAEAFF
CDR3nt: TGCGCCAGCAGCTTGGAGCTGGGGCGGGCTGAAGCTTTCTTT

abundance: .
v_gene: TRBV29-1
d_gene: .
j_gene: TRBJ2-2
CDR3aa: CSVHLPDTGELFF
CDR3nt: TGCAGCGTTCACCTCCCAGACACCGGGGAGCTGTTTTTT

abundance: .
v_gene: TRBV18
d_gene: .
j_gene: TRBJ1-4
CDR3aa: CASSETGPDEKLFF
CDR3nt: TGTGCCAGCTCCGAAACAGGTCCCGATGAAAAACTGTTTTTT

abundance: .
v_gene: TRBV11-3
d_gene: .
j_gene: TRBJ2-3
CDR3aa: CASSPNKDTDTQYF
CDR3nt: TGTGCCAGCAGCCCCAACAAGGACACAGATACGCAGTATTTT

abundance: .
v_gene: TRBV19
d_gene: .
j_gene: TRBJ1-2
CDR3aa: CASSIEQGANYGYTF
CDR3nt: TGTGCCAGTAGTATTGAACAGGGCGCTAACTATGGCTACACCTTC

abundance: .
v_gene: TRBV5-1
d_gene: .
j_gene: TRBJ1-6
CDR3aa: CASSLEGDNSPLHF
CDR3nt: TGCGCCAGCAGCTTAGAGGGGGATAATTCACCCCTCCACTTT

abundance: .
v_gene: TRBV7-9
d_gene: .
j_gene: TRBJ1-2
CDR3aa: CASSPGSYSYGYTF
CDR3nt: TGTGCCAGCAGCCCCGGCTCCTACTCCTATGGCTACACCTTC

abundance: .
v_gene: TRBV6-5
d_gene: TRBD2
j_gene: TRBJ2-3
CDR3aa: CASRRLAGGTDTQYF
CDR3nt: TGTGCCAGCAGGAGACTAGCGGGGGGAACAGATACGCAGTATTTT

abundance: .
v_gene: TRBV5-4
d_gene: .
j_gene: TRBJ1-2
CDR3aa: CASSLPGRASEGYGYTF
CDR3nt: TGTGCCAGCAGCTTGCCGGGCCGAGCCTCAGAGGGCTATGGCTACACCTTC

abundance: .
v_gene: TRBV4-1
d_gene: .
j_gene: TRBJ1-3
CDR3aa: CASSQGSDGSSGNTIYF
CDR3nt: TGCGCCAGCAGCCAAGGAAGTGACGGGAGCTCTGGAAACACCATATATTTT